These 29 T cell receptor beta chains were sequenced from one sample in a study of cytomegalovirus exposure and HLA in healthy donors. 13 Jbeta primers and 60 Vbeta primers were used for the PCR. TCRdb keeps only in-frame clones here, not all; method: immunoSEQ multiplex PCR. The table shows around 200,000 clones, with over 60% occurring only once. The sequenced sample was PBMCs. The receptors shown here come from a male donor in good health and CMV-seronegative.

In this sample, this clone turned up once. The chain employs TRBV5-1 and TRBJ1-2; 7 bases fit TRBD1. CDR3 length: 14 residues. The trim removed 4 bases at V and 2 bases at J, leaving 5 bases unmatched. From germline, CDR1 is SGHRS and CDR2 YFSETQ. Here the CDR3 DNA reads TGCGCCAGCAGCCCTGACAGGGAGAACTATGGCTACACCTTC. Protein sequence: CASSPDRENYGYTF.

The CDR3 here is CSGQGGRGSGNTIYF. In DNA form, the CDR3 reads TGCAGCGGACAGGGGGGAAGGGGCTCTGGAAACACCATATATTTT. This chain uses TRBV29-1 with TRBJ1-3, with 9 nucleotides matching TRBD1. Germline V CDR1 and CDR2: SQVTM, ANQGSEA. The trim removed 7 bases at V and 0 bases at J, leaving 7 bases unmatched. This CDR3 contains 15 residues.

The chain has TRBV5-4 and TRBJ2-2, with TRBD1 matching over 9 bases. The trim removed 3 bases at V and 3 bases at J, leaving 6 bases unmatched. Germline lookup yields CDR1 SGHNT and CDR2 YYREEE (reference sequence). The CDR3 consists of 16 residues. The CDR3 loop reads CASSWSWTGDTGELFF. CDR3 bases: TGTGCCAGCAGCTGGAGCTGGACAGGGGACACCGGGGAGCTGTTTTTT.

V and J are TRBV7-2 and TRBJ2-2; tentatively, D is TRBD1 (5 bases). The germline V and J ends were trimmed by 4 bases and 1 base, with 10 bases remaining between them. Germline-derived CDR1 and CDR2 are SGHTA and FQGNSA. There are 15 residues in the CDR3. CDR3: CASSWSTGNTGELFF. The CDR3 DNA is TGTGCCAGCAGCTGGAGTACAGGGAACACCGGGGAGCTGTTTTTT. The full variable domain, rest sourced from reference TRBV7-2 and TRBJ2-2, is GAGVSQSPSNKVTEKGKDVELRCDPISGHTALYWYRQSLGQGLEFLIYFQGNSAPDKSGLPSDRFSAERTGGSVSTLTIQRTQQEDSAVYLCASSWSTGNTGELFFGEGSRLTVL.

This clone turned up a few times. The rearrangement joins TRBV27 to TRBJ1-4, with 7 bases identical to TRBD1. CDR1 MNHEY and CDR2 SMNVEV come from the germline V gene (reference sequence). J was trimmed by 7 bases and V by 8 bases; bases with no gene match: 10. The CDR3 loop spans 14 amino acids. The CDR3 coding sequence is TGTGCCAGCGGGGCGGGACAGTGGAGTGAAAAACTGTTTTTT. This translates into CASGAGQWSEKLFF.

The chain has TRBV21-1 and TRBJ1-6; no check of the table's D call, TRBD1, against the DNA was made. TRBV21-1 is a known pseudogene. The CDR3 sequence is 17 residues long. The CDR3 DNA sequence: TGTGCCAGCAGCAAACCCGGACAGGGAGGAGGTAATTCACCCCTCCACTTT. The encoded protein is CASSKPGQGGGNSPLHF.

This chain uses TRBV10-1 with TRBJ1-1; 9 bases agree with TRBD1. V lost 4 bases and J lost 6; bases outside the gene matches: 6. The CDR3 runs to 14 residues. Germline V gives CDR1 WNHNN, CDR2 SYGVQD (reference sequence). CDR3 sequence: CASSGDRVWAEAFF. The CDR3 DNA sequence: TGCGCCAGCAGTGGGGACAGGGTTTGGGCTGAAGCTTTCTTT.

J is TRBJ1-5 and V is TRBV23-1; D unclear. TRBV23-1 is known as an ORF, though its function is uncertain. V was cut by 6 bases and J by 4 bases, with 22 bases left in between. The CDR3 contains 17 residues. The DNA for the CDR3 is TGCGCCAGCAGGGTGGGTCAGGACGAGGTAGCGAATCAGCCCCAGCATTTT. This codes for CASRVGQDEVANQPQHF.

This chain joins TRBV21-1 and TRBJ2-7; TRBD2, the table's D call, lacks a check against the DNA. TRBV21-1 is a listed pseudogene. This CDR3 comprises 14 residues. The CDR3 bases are TGTGCCAGCAGCAATCAGCGGGAGCGCCTCGAGCAGTACTTC. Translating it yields CASSNQRERLEQYF.

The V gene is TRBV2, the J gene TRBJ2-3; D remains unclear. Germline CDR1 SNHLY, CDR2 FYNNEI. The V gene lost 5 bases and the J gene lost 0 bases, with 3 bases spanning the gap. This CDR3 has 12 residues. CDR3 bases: TGTGCCAGCAGTCTTAGCACAGATACGCAGTATTTT. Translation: CASSLSTDTQYF. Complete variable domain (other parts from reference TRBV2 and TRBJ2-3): EPEVTQTPSHQVTQMGQEVILRCVPISNHLYFYWYRQILGQKVEFLVSFYNNEISEKSEIFDDQFSVERPDGSNFTLKIRSTKLEDSAMYFCASSLSTDTQYFGPGTRLTVL.

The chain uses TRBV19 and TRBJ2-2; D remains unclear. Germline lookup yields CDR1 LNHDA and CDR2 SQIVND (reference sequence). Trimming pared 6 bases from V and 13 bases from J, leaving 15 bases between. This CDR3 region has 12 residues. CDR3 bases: TGTGCCAGTAGAACAGACACTCCTGGGCTGTTTTTT. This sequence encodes CASRTDTPGLFF.

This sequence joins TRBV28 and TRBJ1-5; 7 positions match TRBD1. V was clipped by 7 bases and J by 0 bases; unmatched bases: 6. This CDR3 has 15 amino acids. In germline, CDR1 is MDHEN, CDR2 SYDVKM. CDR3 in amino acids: CASKGTVNSNQPQHF. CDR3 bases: TGTGCCAGCAAAGGGACAGTCAATAGCAATCAGCCCCAGCATTTT.

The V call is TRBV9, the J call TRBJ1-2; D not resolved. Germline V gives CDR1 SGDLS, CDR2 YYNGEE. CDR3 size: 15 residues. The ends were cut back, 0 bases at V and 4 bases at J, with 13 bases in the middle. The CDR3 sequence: CASSVGVGGTYGYTF. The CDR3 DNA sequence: TGTGCCAGCAGCGTAGGAGTCGGCGGTACCTATGGCTACACCTTC.

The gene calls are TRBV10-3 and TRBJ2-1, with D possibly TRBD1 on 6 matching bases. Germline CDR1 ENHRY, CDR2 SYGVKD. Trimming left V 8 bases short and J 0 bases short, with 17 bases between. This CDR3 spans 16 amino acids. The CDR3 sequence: CAIADPGQSSYNEQFF. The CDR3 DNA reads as TGTGCCATCGCAGATCCCGGACAGAGCTCCTACAATGAGCAGTTCTTC.

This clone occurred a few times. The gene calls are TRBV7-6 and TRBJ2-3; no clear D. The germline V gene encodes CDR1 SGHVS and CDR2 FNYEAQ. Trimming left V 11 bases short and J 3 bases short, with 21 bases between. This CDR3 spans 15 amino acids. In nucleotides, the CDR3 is TGTGCCCCCGGCGTATTGCAGGTTGGGACAGATACGCAGTATTTT. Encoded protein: CAPGVLQVGTDTQYF.

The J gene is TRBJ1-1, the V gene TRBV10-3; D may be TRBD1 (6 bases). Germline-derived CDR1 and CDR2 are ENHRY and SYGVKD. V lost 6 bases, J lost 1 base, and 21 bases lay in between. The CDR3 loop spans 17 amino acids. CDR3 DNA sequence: TGTGCCATCAGCGCCGGCCTTTTCCAGGACAGGAACACTGAAGCTTTCTTT. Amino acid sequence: CAISAGLFQDRNTEAFF.

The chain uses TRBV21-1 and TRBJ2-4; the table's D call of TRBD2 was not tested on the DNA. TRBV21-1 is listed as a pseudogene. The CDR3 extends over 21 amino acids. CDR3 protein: CASSKGYFGGNLASAKNIQYF. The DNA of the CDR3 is TGTGCCAGCAGCAAGGGTTATTTCGGAGGGAACCTAGCTTCAGCCAAAAACATTCAGTACTTC.

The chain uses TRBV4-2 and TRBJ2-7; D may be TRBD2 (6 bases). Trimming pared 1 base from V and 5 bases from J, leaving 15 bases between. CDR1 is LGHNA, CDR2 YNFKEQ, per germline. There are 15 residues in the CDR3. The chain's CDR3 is CASSQVLGREDEQYF. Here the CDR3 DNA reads TGTGCCAGCAGCCAAGTGTTAGGCAGGGAGGACGAGCAGTACTTC.

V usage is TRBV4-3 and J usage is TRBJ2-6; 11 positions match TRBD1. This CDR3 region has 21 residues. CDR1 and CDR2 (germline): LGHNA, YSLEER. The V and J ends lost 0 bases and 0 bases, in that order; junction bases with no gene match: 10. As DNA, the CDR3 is TGCGCCAGCAGCCAAGAAGGAATAGACGGGACAGGGGGCTCTGGGGCCAACGTCCTGACTTTC. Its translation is CASSQEGIDGTGGSGANVLTF.

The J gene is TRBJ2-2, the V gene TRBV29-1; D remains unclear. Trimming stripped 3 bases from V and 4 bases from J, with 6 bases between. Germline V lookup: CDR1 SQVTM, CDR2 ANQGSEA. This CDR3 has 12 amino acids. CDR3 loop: CSVDWPTGELFF. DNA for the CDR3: TGCAGCGTTGATTGGCCCACCGGGGAGCTGTTTTTT.

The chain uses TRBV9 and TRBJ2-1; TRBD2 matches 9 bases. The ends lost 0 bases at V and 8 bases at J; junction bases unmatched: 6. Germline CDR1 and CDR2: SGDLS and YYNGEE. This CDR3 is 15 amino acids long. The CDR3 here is CASSVVVAGVDEQFF. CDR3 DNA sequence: TGTGCCAGCAGCGTAGTGGTAGCGGGAGTGGATGAGCAGTTCTTC.

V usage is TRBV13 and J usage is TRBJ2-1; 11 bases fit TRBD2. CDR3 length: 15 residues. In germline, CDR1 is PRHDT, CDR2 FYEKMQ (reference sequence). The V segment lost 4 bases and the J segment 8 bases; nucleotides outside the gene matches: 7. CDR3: CASSYTSGRYDEQFF. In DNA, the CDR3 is TGTGCCAGCAGCTACACTAGCGGGAGATACGATGAGCAGTTCTTC.

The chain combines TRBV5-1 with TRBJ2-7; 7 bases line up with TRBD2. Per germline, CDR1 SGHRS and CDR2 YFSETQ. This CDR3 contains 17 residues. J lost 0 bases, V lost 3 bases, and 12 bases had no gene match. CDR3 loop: CASSSISGRLLSYEQYF. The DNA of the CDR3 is TGCGCCAGCAGCTCGATATCCGGGAGGCTACTCTCCTACGAGCAGTACTTC. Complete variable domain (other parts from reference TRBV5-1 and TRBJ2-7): KAGVTQTPRYLIKTRGQQVTLSCSPISGHRSVSWYQQTPGQGLQFLFEYFSETQRNKGNFPGRFSGRQFSNSRSEMNVSTLELGDSALYLCASSSISGRLLSYEQYFGPGTRLTVT.

CDR3 amino acids: CASSALQGAGTEAFF. The DNA for the CDR3 is TGTGCCAGCAGCGCCTTACAGGGGGCAGGCACTGAAGCTTTCTTT. The rearrangement joins TRBV14 to TRBJ1-1; 9 nucleotides match TRBD1. The CDR3 totals 15 residues. The germline CDR1 and CDR2 sequences are SGHDN and FVKESK. The junction had 8 bases not matched to a gene; V was cut back by 5 bases and J by 4 bases.

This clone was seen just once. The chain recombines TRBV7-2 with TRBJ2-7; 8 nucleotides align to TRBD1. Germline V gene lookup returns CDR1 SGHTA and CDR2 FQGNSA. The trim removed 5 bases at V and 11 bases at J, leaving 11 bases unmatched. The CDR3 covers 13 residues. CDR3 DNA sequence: TGTGCCAGCAGCCTGGGCCGAGAGACAGGGGAGTACTTC. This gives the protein CASSLGRETGEYF.

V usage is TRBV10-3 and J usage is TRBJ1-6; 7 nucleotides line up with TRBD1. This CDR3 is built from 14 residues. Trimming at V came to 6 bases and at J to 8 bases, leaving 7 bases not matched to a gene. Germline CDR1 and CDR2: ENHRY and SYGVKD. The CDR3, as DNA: TGTGCCATCAGCAGACAGGGTACCGATTCACCCCTCCACTTT. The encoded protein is CAISRQGTDSPLHF.

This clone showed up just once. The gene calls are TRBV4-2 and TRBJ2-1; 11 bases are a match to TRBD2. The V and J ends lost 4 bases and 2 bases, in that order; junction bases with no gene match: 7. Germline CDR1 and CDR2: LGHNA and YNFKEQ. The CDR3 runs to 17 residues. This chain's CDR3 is CASSRFTSGGTYNEQFF. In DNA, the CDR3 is TGTGCCAGCAGCCGGTTTACTAGCGGGGGAACCTACAATGAGCAGTTCTTC.

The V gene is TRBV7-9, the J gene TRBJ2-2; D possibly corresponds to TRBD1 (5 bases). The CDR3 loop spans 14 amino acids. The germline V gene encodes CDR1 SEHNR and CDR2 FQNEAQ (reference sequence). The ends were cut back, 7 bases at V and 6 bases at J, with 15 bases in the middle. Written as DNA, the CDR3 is TGTGCCAGCATCGACGAGCCCAGGGCCGGGGAGCTGTTTTTT. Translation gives CASIDEPRAGELFF.

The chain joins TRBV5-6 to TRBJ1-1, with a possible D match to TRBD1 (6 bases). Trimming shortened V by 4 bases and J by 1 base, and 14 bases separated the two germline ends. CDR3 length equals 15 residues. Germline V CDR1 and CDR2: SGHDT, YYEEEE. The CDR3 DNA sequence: TGTGCCAGCAGCCCCCGGGACAAGAGGAACACTGAAGCTTTCTTT. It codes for CASSPRDKRNTEAFF.